This T cell receptor beta chain stems from a study of cytomegalovirus exposure and HLA in healthy donors. Background on the study: From about 179 million T cells, an earlier analysis saw 110 million or so unique TCR beta sequences. Some 85 million unique TCRs, all from HLA-typed donors, were included in an early release of the data. Study outcomes and limitations: It was reportedly the case that the classifier diagnosed cytomegalovirus status with high specificity and sensitivity.

To note about this clone: No antigen is known for it.

The CDR3 runs to 13 residues. Trimming took 0 bases from V and 3 from J, leaving 3 bases between them. Germline-derived CDR1 and CDR2 are SGHTA and FQGTGA. Use of 60 Vbeta and 13 Jbeta primers characterized the PCR. Only in-frame clones appear in the TCRdb table, and some are missing; sequencing was by immunoSEQ multiplex PCR. The sample yields fewer than 250,000 clones, 79% seen once. Donors consisted of healthy bone marrow donors. V gene TRBV7-3 combines with J gene TRBJ2-4; D call uncertain. The source is a male donor in good health and CMV-seropositive. The sequencing sample was made of PBMCs. The CDR3 loop reads CASSLTYKNIQYF. DNA for the CDR3: TGTGCCAGCAGCTTAACGTACAAAAACATTCAGTACTTC.